One sample yielded the 13 T cell receptor beta chains listed below, sequenced in a study of shared clonotypes between healthy human individuals. Clones were read by immunoSEQ multiplex PCR, and TCRdb kept only the in-frame ones, dropping some. The sample lists 150,000 to 200,000 clones; over 85% were seen once. Sequenced input: naive CD4+ T cells sorted from blood. Subset noted: CD45RA+ positively selected. The receptors derive from a woman in her 30s in good health.

This clone was seen a single time. This chain links TRBV7-2 with TRBJ2-3, with 14 bases aligning to TRBD2. Germline CDR1 reads SGHTA; CDR2 reads FQGNSA. The CDR3 is made up of 18 amino acids. V lost 5 bases and J lost 0; bases outside the gene matches: 7. CDR3 in amino acids: CASSPGLAGGLSTDTQYF. The DNA of the CDR3 is TGTGCCAGCAGCCCAGGACTAGCGGGAGGCCTTAGCACAGATACGCAGTATTTT.

The chain couples TRBV9 to TRBJ2-3; no firm D call. Germline V gene lookup returns CDR1 SGDLS and CDR2 YYNGEE. The CDR3 is made up of 14 amino acids. The V gene lost 0 bases and the J gene lost 0 bases, with 5 bases spanning the gap. CDR3 sequence (DNA): TGTGCCAGCAGCGTAGATGGTAGCACAGATACGCAGTATTTT. Its protein product is CASSVDGSTDTQYF.

The genes are TRBV6-1 and TRBJ2-7; D not certain. The CDR3 extends over 13 amino acids. V dropped 4 bases and J dropped 6 bases, with 13 bases sitting between them. The germline CDR1 and CDR2 sequences are MNHNS and SASEGT. Here the CDR3 reads CASSGGFAIEQYF. The CDR3 DNA sequence: TGTGCCAGCAGTGGGGGTTTTGCGATCGAGCAGTACTTC.

The rearrangement joins TRBV15 to TRBJ1-1, with D perhaps TRBD1 (5 bases). The ends were cut back, 6 bases at V and 4 bases at J, with 15 bases in the middle. The CDR3 consists of 14 residues. Germline CDR1 and CDR2: LNHNV and YYDKDF (reference sequence). The CDR3 sequence is CATSPSMGGTEAFF. The CDR3 nucleotides are TGTGCCACCAGTCCCTCGATGGGGGGCACTGAAGCTTTCTTT.

The V and J genes are TRBV18 and TRBJ1-1; weak D call: TRBD1 (6 bases). Trimming pared 5 bases from V and 1 base from J, leaving 8 bases between. The germline CDR1 and CDR2 sequences are KGHSH and LQKENI. The CDR3 contains 13 residues. As DNA, the CDR3 is TGTGCCAGCTCAATGGGACAGAACACTGAAGCTTTCTTT. Encoded protein: CASSMGQNTEAFF.

This chain joins TRBV2 and TRBJ1-5, with D unresolved. The CDR3 is 13 amino acids. The V end lost 4 bases, the J end lost 3 bases, and 7 bases lay between the germline ends. In germline, CDR1 is SNHLY, CDR2 FYNNEI. Here the CDR3 reads CASSGRDNQPQHF. As DNA, the CDR3 is TGTGCCAGCAGTGGGCGGGACAATCAGCCCCAGCATTTT.

The rearrangement uses TRBV4-1 and TRBJ2-1; D uncertain. The germline V and J ends were trimmed by 3 bases and 10 bases, with 10 bases remaining between them. The CDR3 sequence is 12 residues long. CDR1 is MGHRA, CDR2 YSYEKL, per germline. CDR3 loop: CASSQPRSEQFF. The CDR3 nucleotides read TGCGCCAGCAGCCAGCCCAGGAGCGAGCAGTTCTTC.

V and J are TRBV28 and TRBJ2-7; 9 positions agree with TRBD1. V gave up 6 bases and J gave up 5 bases; unmatched junction bases: 8. CDR3 size: 14 residues. Looked up from germline, CDR1 is MDHEN and CDR2 is SYDVKM. The CDR3 DNA follows: TGTGCCAGCAGGCTAACAGACAGGGGGGACGAGCAGTACTTC. Translated, it gives CASRLTDRGDEQYF.

V gene TRBV5-1 combines with J gene TRBJ2-7; tentative D call: TRBD2 (7 bases). Germline assignment: CDR1 SGHRS and CDR2 YFSETQ. This CDR3 spans 14 amino acids. The V and J ends lost 0 bases and 3 bases respectively, with 10 bases between them. The CDR3 DNA reads as TGCGCCAGCAGCTTGGACAGGGACTACTACGAGCAGTACTTC. This encodes CASSLDRDYYEQYF. Full variable domain (rest looked up from reference TRBV5-1 and TRBJ2-7): KAGVTQTPRYLIKTRGQQVTLSCSPISGHRSVSWYQQTPGQGLQFLFEYFSETQRNKGNFPGRFSGRQFSNSRSEMNVSTLELGDSALYLCASSLDRDYYEQYFGPGTRLTVT.

The genes are TRBV18 and TRBJ2-2; D possibly corresponds to TRBD1 (6 bases). In germline, CDR1 is KGHSH, CDR2 LQKENI. Trimming took off 6 bases at V and 1 base at J, with 12 bases between the two ends. The CDR3 runs 15 residues. CDR3 nucleotide sequence: TGTGCCAGCTCTACCGGGACAAAGAACACCGGGGAGCTGTTTTTT. Translation gives CASSTGTKNTGELFF.

This chain connects TRBV10-1 to TRBJ2-7; tentative D call: TRBD1 (5 bases). Between the trimmed V and J ends, which lost 3 bases and 2 bases, there was a span of 17 bases. CDR1 is WNHNN, CDR2 SYGVQD, per germline (reference sequence). The CDR3 is 16 residues long. The CDR3 region is CASSDSPTVPTYEQYF. The DNA for the CDR3 is TGCGCCAGCAGTGATTCCCCGACAGTTCCAACCTACGAGCAGTACTTC.

The chain is built from TRBV19 and TRBJ2-7, with TRBD2 as a possible D gene (7 bases). This CDR3 has 16 residues. The V gene lost 3 bases and the J gene lost 0 bases, with 15 bases spanning the gap. CDR1 is LNHDA and CDR2 is SQIVND in the germline V gene (reference sequence). CDR3 loop: CASSISAGDTSYEQYF. Here the CDR3 DNA reads TGTGCCAGTAGTATCTCGGCGGGGGACACCTCCTACGAGCAGTACTTC.

The genes are TRBV5-8 and TRBJ2-5; 11 bases are a match to TRBD2. Per germline, CDR1 SGHTS and CDR2 YDEGEE. This CDR3 has 16 amino acids. J was trimmed by 0 bases and V by 0 bases; bases with no gene match: 1. The CDR3 nucleotides are TGTGCCAGCAGCTTGGGGACTAGCGGGTACCAAGAGACCCAGTACTTC. It codes for CASSLGTSGYQETQYF.